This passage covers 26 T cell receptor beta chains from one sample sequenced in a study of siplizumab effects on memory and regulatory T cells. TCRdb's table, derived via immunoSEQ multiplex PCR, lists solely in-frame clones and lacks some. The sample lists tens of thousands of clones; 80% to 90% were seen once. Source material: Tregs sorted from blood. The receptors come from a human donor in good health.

As DNA, the CDR3 is TGTGCCAGCAGCTCATTGCTTCTAAGCTATGGCTACACCTTC. Translated: CASSSLLLSYGYTF. This sequence joins TRBV7-9 and TRBJ1-2, with D uncertain. Germline V CDR1 and CDR2: SEHNR, FQNEAQ (reference sequence). This CDR3 has 14 amino acids. The germline V and J ends were trimmed by 4 bases and 4 bases, with 13 bases remaining between them. Full variable domain (outside the CDR3, taken from reference TRBV7-9 and TRBJ1-2): DTGVSQNPRHKITKRGQNVTFRCDPISEHNRLYWYRQTLGQGPEFLTYFQNEAQLEKSRLLSDRFSAERPKGSFSTLEIQRTEQGDSAMYLCASSSLLLSYGYTFGSGTRLTVV.

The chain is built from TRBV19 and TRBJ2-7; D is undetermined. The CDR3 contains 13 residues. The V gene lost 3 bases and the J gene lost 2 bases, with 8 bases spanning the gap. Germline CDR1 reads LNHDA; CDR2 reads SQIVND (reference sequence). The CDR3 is CASSIKGTYEQYF. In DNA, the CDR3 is TGTGCCAGTAGTATTAAAGGGACCTACGAGCAGTACTTC.

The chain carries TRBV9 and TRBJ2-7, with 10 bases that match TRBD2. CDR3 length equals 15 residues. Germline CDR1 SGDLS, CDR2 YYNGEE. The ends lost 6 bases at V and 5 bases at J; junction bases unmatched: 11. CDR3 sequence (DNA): TGTGCCAGCACCGGGGGGAGCGGGAGGGCCCACGAGCAGTACTTC. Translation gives CASTGGSGRAHEQYF. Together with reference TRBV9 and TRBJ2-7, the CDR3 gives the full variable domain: DSGVTQTPKHLITATGQRVTLRCSPRSGDLSVYWYQQSLDQGLQFLIQYYNGEERAKGNILERFSAQQFPDLHSELNLSSLELGDSALYFCASTGGSGRAHEQYFGPGTRLTVT.

The CDR3 sequence: CASSVVLGGGTDTQYF. In nucleotides, the CDR3 is TGTGCCAGCAGCGTAGTGCTGGGAGGGGGGACAGATACGCAGTATTTT. The V gene is TRBV9, the J gene TRBJ2-3; D perhaps matches TRBD2 (7 bases). The V gene lost 0 bases and the J gene lost 3 bases, with 14 bases spanning the gap. CDR3 size: 16 residues. Germline CDR1 SGDLS, CDR2 YYNGEE.

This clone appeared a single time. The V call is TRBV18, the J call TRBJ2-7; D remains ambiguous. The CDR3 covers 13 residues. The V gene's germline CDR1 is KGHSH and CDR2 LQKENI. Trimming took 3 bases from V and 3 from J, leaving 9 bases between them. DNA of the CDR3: TGTGCCAGCTCACCTCGTCACGACTACGAGCAGTACTTC. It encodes CASSPRHDYEQYF.

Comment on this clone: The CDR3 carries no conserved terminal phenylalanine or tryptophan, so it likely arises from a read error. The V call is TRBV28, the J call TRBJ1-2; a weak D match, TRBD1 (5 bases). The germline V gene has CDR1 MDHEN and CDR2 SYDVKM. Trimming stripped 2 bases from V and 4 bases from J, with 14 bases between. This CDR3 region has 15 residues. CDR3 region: CASSLQGDPGYGYTS. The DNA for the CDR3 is TGTGCCAGCAGTTTACAAGGGGATCCCGGCTATGGCTACACCTCC.

CDR3 nucleotide sequence: TGTGCCAGCAGTTACTCCGGGACAGGGTCCTACGAGCAGTACTTC. It specifies CASSYSGTGSYEQYF. The V gene is TRBV6-5, the J gene TRBJ2-7; TRBD1 agrees at 9 bases. V gave up 0 bases and J gave up 1 base; unmatched junction bases: 1. This CDR3 has 15 residues. Germline CDR1 is MNHEY and CDR2 is SVGAGI.

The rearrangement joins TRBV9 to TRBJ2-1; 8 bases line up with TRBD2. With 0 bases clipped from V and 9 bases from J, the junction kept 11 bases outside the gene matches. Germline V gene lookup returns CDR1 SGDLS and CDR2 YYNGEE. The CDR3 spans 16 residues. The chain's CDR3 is CASSVGLATSQIEQFF. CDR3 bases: TGTGCCAGCAGCGTAGGACTAGCGACGTCGCAGATTGAGCAGTTCTTC.

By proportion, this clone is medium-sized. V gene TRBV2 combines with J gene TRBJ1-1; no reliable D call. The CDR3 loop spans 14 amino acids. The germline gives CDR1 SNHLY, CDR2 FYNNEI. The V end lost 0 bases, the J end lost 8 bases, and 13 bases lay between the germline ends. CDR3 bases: TGTGCCAGCAGTGAAGCGCTAAGGACGGCGGAAGCTTTCTTT. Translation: CASSEALRTAEAFF. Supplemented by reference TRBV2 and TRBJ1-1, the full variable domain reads EPEVTQTPSHQVTQMGQEVILRCVPISNHLYFYWYRQILGQKVEFLVSFYNNEISEKSEIFDDQFSVERPDGSNFTLKIRSTKLEDSAMYFCASSEALRTAEAFFGQGTRLTVV.

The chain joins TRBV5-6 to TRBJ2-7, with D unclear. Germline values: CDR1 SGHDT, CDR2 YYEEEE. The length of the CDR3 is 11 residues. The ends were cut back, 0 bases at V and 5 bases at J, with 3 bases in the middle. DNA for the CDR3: TGTGCCAGCAGCTTGGGGGACGAGCAGTACTTC. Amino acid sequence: CASSLGDEQYF.

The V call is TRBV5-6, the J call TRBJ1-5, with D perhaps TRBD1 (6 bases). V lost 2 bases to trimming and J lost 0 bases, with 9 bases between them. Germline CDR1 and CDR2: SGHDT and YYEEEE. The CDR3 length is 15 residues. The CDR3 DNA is TGTGCCAGCAGCTTCAGGGGTTATAGCAATCAGCCCCAGCATTTT. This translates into CASSFRGYSNQPQHF.

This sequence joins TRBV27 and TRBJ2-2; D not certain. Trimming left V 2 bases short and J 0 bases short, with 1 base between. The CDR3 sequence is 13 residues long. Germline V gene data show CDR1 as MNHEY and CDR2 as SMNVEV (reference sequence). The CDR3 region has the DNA TGTGCCAGCAGTTTACCGAACACCGGGGAGCTGTTTTTT. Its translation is CASSLPNTGELFF.

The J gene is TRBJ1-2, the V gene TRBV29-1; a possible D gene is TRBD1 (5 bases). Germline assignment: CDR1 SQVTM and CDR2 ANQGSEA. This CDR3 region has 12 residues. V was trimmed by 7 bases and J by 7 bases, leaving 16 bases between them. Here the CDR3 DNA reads TGCAGCGGTAGTCAGGGTAGGGGTGGCTACACCTTC. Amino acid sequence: CSGSQGRGGYTF. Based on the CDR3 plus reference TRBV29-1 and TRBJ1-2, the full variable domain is SAVISQKPSRDICQRGTSLTIQCQVDSQVTMMFWYRQQPGQSLTLIATANQGSEATYESGFVIDKFPISRPNLTFSTLTVSNMSPEDSSIYLCSGSQGRGGYTFGSGTRLTVV.

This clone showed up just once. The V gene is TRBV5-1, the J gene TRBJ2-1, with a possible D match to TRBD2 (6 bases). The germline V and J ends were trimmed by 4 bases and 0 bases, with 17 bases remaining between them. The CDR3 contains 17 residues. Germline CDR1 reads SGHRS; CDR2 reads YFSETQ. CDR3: CASSAGRPQSSYNEQFF. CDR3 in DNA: TGCGCCAGCAGCGCGGGACGGCCCCAAAGCTCCTACAATGAGCAGTTCTTC.

The CDR3 region has the DNA TGTGCCAGTCGTCGTTGGGTCGGTGAAAAACTGTTTTTT. The encoded protein is CASRRWVGEKLFF. J is TRBJ1-4 and V is TRBV6-1, with no clear D. The length of the CDR3 is 13 residues. Trimming stripped 9 bases from V and 7 bases from J, with 15 bases between. Germline V gives CDR1 MNHNS, CDR2 SASEGT.

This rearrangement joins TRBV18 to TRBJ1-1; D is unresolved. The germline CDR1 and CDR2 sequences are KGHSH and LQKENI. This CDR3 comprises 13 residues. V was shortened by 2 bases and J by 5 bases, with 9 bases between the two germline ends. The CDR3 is CASSPSAGTEAFF. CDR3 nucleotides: TGTGCCAGCTCACCATCGGCGGGAACTGAAGCTTTCTTT.

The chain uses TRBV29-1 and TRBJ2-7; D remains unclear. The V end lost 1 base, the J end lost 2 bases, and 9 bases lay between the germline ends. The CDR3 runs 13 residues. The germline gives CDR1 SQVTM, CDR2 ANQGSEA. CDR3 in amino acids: CSVEGPGAYEQYF. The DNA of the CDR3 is TGCAGCGTTGAAGGGCCGGGTGCCTACGAGCAGTACTTC.

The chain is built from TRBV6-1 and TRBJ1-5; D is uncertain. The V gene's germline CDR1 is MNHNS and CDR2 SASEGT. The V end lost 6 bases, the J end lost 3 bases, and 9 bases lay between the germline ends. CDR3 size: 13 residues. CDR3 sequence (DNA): TGTGCCAGCAGGGGTCAAGTCAATCAGCCCCAGCATTTT. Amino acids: CASRGQVNQPQHF.

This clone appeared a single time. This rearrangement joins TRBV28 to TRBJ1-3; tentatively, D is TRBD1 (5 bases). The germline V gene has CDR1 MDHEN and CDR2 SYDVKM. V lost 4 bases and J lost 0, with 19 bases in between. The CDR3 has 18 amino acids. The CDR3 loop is CASSSFLGTNPSGNTIYF. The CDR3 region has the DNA TGTGCCAGCAGTTCCTTCCTCGGGACTAACCCCTCTGGAAACACCATATATTTT.

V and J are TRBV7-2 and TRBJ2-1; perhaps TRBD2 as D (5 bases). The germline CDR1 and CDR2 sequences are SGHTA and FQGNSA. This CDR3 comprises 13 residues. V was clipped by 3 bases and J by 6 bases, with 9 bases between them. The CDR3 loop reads CASSLDFLNEQFF. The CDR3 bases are TGTGCCAGCAGCTTGGACTTTCTCAATGAGCAGTTCTTC.

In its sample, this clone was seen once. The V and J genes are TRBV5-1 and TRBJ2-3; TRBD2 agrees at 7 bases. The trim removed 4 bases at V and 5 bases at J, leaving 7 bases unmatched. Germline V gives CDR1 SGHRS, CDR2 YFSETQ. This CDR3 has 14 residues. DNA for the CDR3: TGCGCCAGCAGCCTAGGGGCTAGCGGAGATACGCAGTATTTT. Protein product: CASSLGASGDTQYF.

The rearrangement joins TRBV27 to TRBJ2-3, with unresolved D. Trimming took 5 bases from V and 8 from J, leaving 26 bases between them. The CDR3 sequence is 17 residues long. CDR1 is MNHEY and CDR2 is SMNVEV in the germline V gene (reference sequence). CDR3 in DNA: TGTGCCAGCAGTACGGTAGAAAGGGTAGGGTCCCCCGGTACGCAGTATTTT. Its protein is CASSTVERVGSPGTQYF.

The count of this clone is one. CDR3 in DNA: TGCAGCGCCAATGCGGGGACCTACGAGCAGTACTTC. Protein: CSANAGTYEQYF. V is TRBV29-1 and J is TRBJ2-7; D is perhaps TRBD2 (6 bases). Germline V CDR1 and CDR2: SQVTM, ANQGSEA. The CDR3 is 12 residues long. V lost 7 bases to trimming and J lost 2 bases, with 12 bases between them.

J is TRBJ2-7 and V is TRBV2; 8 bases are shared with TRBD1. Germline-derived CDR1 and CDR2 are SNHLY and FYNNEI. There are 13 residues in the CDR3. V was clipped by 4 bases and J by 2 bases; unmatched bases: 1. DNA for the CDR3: TGTGCCAGCAGTGGGACAGGGACCTACGAGCAGTACTTC. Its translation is CASSGTGTYEQYF.

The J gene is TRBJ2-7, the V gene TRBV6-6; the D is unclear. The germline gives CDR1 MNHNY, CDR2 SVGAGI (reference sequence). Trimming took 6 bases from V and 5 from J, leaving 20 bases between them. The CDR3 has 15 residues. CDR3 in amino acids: CASSPLGALVDEQYF. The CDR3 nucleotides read TGTGCCAGCAGCCCCCTAGGCGCCCTGGTAGACGAGCAGTACTTC.

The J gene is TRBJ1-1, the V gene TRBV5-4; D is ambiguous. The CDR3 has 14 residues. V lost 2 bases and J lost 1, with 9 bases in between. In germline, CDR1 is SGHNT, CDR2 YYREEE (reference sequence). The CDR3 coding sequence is TGTGCCAGCAGCTTCTCCCAGAAGAACACTGAAGCTTTCTTT. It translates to CASSFSQKNTEAFF.